This entry concerns a single T cell receptor (beta chain). The CDR3 runs 13 residues. V dropped 10 bases and J dropped 4; count of bases not matched to a gene: 7. Germline CDR1 is LNHDA and CDR2 is SQIVND (reference sequence). The data are from a study of blood T cell repertoires in COVID-19. Clones were sequenced by immunoSEQ multiplex PCR, and TCRdb holds only the in-frame ones, with some missing. This table holds roughly 180,000 clones, around 80% found once. Sequenced sample: peripheral blood. This clonotype was sampled from a human donor in a cohort sampled during active COVID-19. This chain joins TRBV19 and TRBJ1-3, with 7 bases matching TRBD1. CDR3: CATQGGSGNTIYF. CDR3 nucleotides: TGTGCCACCCAGGGGGGATCGGGAAACACCATATATTTT.